The rows below give T cell receptor beta chains drawn from one sample of a study of technical replicates of blood from a few donors. The data were produced by immunoSEQ multiplex PCR, yet TCRdb's version contains in-frame clones alone and is incomplete. In the table there are some 60,000 clones, more than 70% of which are singletons. Sequencing used PBMCs. The receptors originated from a human donor in good health. Some clones in this sample may be carry-over from other donors' samples. The CDR3 runs from the conserved cysteine through the conserved F or W. D genes are given only for firm matches. For some rows the clone size is stated as once, few or many, or as a class when expanded; others skip it.

CASRPGQGRGEQYF | TGTGCCAGCAGACCCGGACAGGGGCGGGGCGAGCAGTACTTC | TRBD1 | TRBJ2-7 | once | TRBV6-5
CAWSAGINYGYTF | TGTGCCTGGAGTGCGGGGATTAACTATGGCTACACCTTC | - | TRBJ1-2 | - | TRBV30
CASSLIVSGANVLTF | TGCGCCAGCAGCCTAATAGTTTCTGGGGCCAACGTCCTGACTTTC | - | TRBJ2-6 | - | TRBV5-1
CASRRGQPHNQPQHF | TGTGCAAGTCGCCGGGGACAGCCTCACAATCAGCCCCAGCATTTT | - | TRBJ1-5 | - | TRBV12-2
CASSMSGIGGNEQFF | TGTGCCAGTAGTATGTCTGGAATCGGGGGCAATGAGCAGTTCTTC | - | TRBJ2-1 | - | TRBV19
CASSFEGHEQFF | TGTGCCAGCAGCTTCGAGGGTCATGAGCAGTTCTTC | - | TRBJ2-1 | once | TRBV7-2
CASSPGPGFYEQYF | TGTGCCAGCTCACCAGGTCCGGGTTTCTACGAGCAGTACTTC | - | TRBJ2-7 | - | TRBV18
CSVQGSRNSPLHF | TGCAGCGTACAGGGGTCCCGTAATTCACCCCTCCACTTT | TRBD1 | TRBJ1-6 | - | TRBV29-1
CASSSTTSGGETQYF | TGTGCCAGCAGCTCAACGACTAGCGGGGGCGAGACCCAGTACTTC | TRBD2 | TRBJ2-5 | - | TRBV7-7
CAWTPGTADTQYF | TGTGCCTGGACCCCGGGAACGGCAGATACGCAGTATTTT | - | TRBJ2-3 | - | TRBV30
CASSAGGFGSPLHF | TGTGCCAGCAGTGCGGGGGGTTTTGGTTCACCCCTCCACTTT | - | TRBJ1-6 | - | TRBV6-1
CASSLATGELFF | TGTGCCAGTTCACTAGCAACCGGGGAGCTGTTTTTT | - | TRBJ2-2 | - | TRBV2
CASTKTGDANYGYTF | TGTGCCAGCACCAAAACAGGGGACGCTAACTATGGCTACACCTTC | TRBD1 | TRBJ1-2 | - | TRBV11-1
CASSTPGDTEAFF | TGTGCCAGTAGTACCCCAGGGGACACTGAAGCTTTCTTT | - | TRBJ1-1 | few | TRBV19
CASSIGDRASQPQHF | TGTGCCAGCAGCATAGGGGACAGGGCTAGTCAGCCCCAGCATTTT | TRBD1 | TRBJ1-5 | - | TRBV7-8
CASSLPSREQPQHF | TGTGCCAGCAGCCTACCCTCCCGCGAACAGCCCCAGCATTTT | - | TRBJ1-5 | once | TRBV5-4
CASNSGTGTSSGANVLTF | TGTGCCTCCAACTCCGGGACAGGGACTTCCTCTGGGGCCAACGTCCTGACTTTC | TRBD1 | TRBJ2-6 | - | TRBV30
CASNRGKSSNTEAFF | TGTGCCAGCAACAGGGGAAAAAGTTCTAACACTGAAGCTTTCTTT | TRBD1 | TRBJ1-1 | - | TRBV2
CASSSGVLAVGTGELFF | TGTGCCAGCAGCTCCGGGGTTCTAGCGGTCGGCACCGGGGAGCTGTTTTTT | TRBD2 | TRBJ2-2 | - | TRBV11-2
CASSFGLAESTDTQYF | TGTGCCAGCAGCTTTGGACTAGCGGAGAGCACAGATACGCAGTATTTT | TRBD2 | TRBJ2-3 | - | TRBV7-6
CASHREYGYTF | TGTGCCAGCCATAGGGAGTATGGCTACACCTTC | - | TRBJ1-2 | - | TRBV2
CASSWTGGGYTF | TGTGCCAGCAGCTGGACAGGCGGGGGCTACACCTTC | TRBD1 | TRBJ1-2 | - | TRBV5-4
CASSVSLAGADTQYF | TGTGCCAGCAGCGTAAGTCTAGCGGGAGCAGATACGCAGTATTTT | TRBD2 | TRBJ2-3 | - | TRBV9
CSSEVQETQYF | TGCAGCTCGGAGGTCCAAGAGACCCAGTACTTC | - | TRBJ2-5 | few | TRBV29-1